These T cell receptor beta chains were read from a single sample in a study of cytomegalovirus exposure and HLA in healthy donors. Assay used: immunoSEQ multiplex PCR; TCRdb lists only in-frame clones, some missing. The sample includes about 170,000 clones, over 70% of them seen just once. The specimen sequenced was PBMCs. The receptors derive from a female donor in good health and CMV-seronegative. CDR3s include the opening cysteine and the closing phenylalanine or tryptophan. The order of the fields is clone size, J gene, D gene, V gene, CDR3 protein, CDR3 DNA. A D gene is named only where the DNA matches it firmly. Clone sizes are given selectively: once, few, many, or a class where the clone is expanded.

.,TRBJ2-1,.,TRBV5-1,CASSLVAGGYNEQFF,TGCGCCAGCAGCTTGGTGGCAGGGGGGTACAATGAGCAGTTCTTC
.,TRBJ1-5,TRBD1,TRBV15,CATSRDQGQGQPQHF,TGTGCCACCAGCAGAGATCAGGGACAGGGTCAGCCCCAGCATTTT
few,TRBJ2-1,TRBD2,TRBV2,CASSVRTSGGLAYNEQFF,TGTGCCAGCAGTGTGCGGACTAGCGGGGGTTTAGCCTACAATGAGCAGTTCTTC
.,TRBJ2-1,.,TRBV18,CASSPSGSYNEQFF,TGTGCCAGCTCACCTAGCGGCAGCTACAATGAGCAGTTCTTC
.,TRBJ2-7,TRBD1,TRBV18,CASSSAPGQGSYEQYF,TGTGCCAGCTCTTCCGCCCCGGGACAGGGGTCCTACGAGCAGTACTTC
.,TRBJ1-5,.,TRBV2,CASGGANQPQHF,TGTGCCTCCGGGGGGGCCAATCAGCCCCAGCATTTT
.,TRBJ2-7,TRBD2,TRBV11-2,CASSLEGLRPSGYEQYF,TGTGCCAGCAGCTTAGAGGGTTTGAGACCTAGCGGCTACGAGCAGTACTTC
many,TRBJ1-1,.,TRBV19,CASSVTQGFEAFF,TGTGCCAGTAGCGTAACACAGGGATTTGAAGCTTTCTTT
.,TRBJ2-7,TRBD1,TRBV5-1,CASSFDSRQGAVYEQYF,TGCGCCAGCAGCTTTGACTCCAGACAGGGGGCCGTCTACGAGCAGTACTTC
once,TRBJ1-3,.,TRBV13,CASSLGFGVGSGNTIYF,TGTGCCAGCAGCTTAGGCTTCGGAGTTGGGTCTGGAAACACCATATATTTT
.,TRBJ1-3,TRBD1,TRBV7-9,CASSLYGTGSGNTIYF,TGTGCCAGCAGCTTATACGGGACAGGCTCTGGAAACACCATATATTTT
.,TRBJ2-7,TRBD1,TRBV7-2,CASSLTGTGASYEQYF,TGTGCCAGCAGCTTAACCGGGACAGGGGCCTCCTACGAGCAGTACTTC
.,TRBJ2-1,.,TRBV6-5,CASSLGVAVNNEQFF,TGTGCCAGCAGTCTCGGGGTAGCGGTCAACAATGAGCAGTTCTTC
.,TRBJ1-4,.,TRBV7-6,CASSLGPNEELFF,TGTGCCAGCAGCTTAGGCCCTAATGAGGAACTGTTTTTT
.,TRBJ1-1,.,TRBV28,CASSLQGGNTEAFF,TGTGCCAGCAGTTTACAAGGGGGTAACACTGAAGCTTTCTTT
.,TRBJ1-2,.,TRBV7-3,CASSLTGRGSGGLDYGYTF,TGTGCCAGCAGCTTAACCGGCCGGGGGTCTGGCGGTTTGGACTATGGCTACACCTTC
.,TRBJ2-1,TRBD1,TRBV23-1,CASSRLRQGDNEQFF,TGCGCCAGCAGTCGCCTTAGACAGGGAGACAATGAGCAGTTCTTC
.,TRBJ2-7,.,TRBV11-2,CASSLEGGLSYEQYF,TGTGCCAGCAGCTTAGAGGGAGGACTCTCGTACGAGCAGTACTTC
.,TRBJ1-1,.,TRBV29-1,CSVDPEINTEAFF,TGCAGCGTTGACCCGGAGATTAACACTGAAGCTTTCTTT
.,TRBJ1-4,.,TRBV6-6,CASSLGGVNEKLFF,TGTGCCAGCAGTTTAGGGGGAGTAAATGAAAAACTGTTTTTT
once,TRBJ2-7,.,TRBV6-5,CASGKQAIHEQYF,TGTGCCAGCGGGAAACAGGCCATCCACGAGCAGTACTTC
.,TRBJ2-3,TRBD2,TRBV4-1,CASSQDRVGGAGGRDTQYF,TGCGCCAGCAGCCAAGATCGGGTGGGTGGAGCGGGGGGGCGCGATACGCAGTATTTT
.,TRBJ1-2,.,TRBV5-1,CASSLGNGYTF,TGCGCCAGCAGCTTGGGTAATGGCTACACCTTC
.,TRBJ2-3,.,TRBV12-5,CASGLTFRDTQYF,TGTGCTAGTGGTTTGACCTTTAGAGATACGCAGTATTTT